The next 27 T cell receptor beta chains were all read from a single sample in a study of radiotherapy plus CTLA-4 blockade in lung cancer. Clones were read by immunoSEQ multiplex PCR, and TCRdb kept only the in-frame ones, dropping some. The repertoire has 40,000 to 50,000 clones, more than 75% of them found once; the top ten carry approximately 3.4%. Sequencing used peripheral blood, obtained from a patient treated with radiotherapy plus ipilimumab. Receptors originate from a human donor with non-small cell lung cancer who had stable disease on radiotherapy plus ipilimumab.

V gene TRBV18 combines with J gene TRBJ1-1; 7 bases fit TRBD1. The CDR3 has 17 residues. Per germline, CDR1 KGHSH and CDR2 LQKENI. The junction had 11 bases not matched to a gene; V was cut back by 3 bases and J by 1 base. The CDR3 loop reads CASSPRGRGMRNTEAFF. CDR3 nucleotides: TGTGCCAGCTCACCTAGGGGGCGCGGCATGAGGAACACTGAAGCTTTCTTT. The variable domain in full, with the rest retrieved from reference TRBV18 and TRBJ1-1, is NAGVMQNPRHLVRRRGQEARLRCSPMKGHSHVYWYRQLPEEGLKFMVYLQKENIIDESGMPKERFSAEFPKEGPSILRIQQVVRGDSAAYFCASSPRGRGMRNTEAFFGQGTRLTVV.

In its sample, this clone was seen a few times. This rearrangement joins TRBV4-3 to TRBJ1-3; possibly TRBD1 for D (5 bases). Germline V gene sequence: CDR1 LGHNA, CDR2 YSLEER. The CDR3 length is 17 residues. V was pared by 3 bases and J by 0 bases, with 15 bases between. The CDR3 spells CASSHGGTTSSGNTIYF. The CDR3 nucleotides are TGCGCCAGCAGCCACGGGGGGACTACAAGCTCTGGAAACACCATATATTTT.

The chain is built from TRBV27 and TRBJ2-7; 10 bases agree with TRBD2. V lost 6 bases, J lost 6 bases, and 5 bases stayed unmatched. This CDR3 spans 13 amino acids. Germline-derived CDR1 and CDR2 are MNHEY and SMNVEV (reference sequence). Here the CDR3 reads CASRLAGGGEQYF. In nucleotides, the CDR3 is TGTGCCAGCAGGTTAGCGGGAGGCGGCGAGCAGTACTTC.

The V and J genes are TRBV27 and TRBJ1-1, with 7 bases aligning to TRBD1. The germline CDR1 and CDR2 sequences are MNHEY and SMNVEV (reference sequence). This CDR3 has 15 residues. J was trimmed by 1 base and V by 4 bases; bases with no gene match: 6. The CDR3 loop is CASSSWDRTNTEAFF. As DNA, the CDR3 is TGTGCCAGCAGTTCCTGGGACAGAACGAACACTGAAGCTTTCTTT.

This clone was picked up a small number of times. DNA for the CDR3: TGTGCCAGCAGTTTACAGCAGGAGGGGGCCGAGCAGTACTTC. Its protein product is CASSLQQEGAEQYF. This chain uses TRBV27 with TRBJ2-7; D perhaps matches TRBD1 (7 bases). This CDR3 spans 14 amino acids. Germline V gene lookup returns CDR1 MNHEY and CDR2 SMNVEV (reference sequence). V was trimmed by 2 bases and J by 6 bases, leaving 14 bases between them.

This chain connects TRBV27 to TRBJ2-7, with D possibly TRBD2 on 6 matching bases. Germline V lookup: CDR1 MNHEY, CDR2 SMNVEV (reference sequence). The CDR3 consists of 16 residues. V shed 6 bases and J shed 0 bases, with 18 bases lying between them. The CDR3 region has the DNA TGTGCCAGCAGGAGCCACCTCAGCGGGTACTCCTACGAGCAGTACTTC. Protein sequence: CASRSHLSGYSYEQYF.

The V gene is TRBV25-1, the J gene TRBJ1-5; 8 bases are a match to TRBD1. There are 15 residues in the CDR3. Germline-derived CDR1 and CDR2 are MGHDK and SYGVNS. With V trimmed by 5 bases and J by 4 bases, 7 bases remained unmatched. The CDR3 region is CASSQTGVVNQPQHF. DNA of the CDR3: TGTGCCAGCAGTCAGACAGGGGTTGTGAATCAGCCCCAGCATTTT.

This chain links TRBV15 with TRBJ1-2; TRBD1 matches at 9 bases. The CDR3 has 17 amino acids. Per germline, CDR1 LNHNV and CDR2 YYDKDF (reference sequence). J lost 7 bases, V lost 1 base, and 13 bases had no gene match. CDR3: CATSRVGRTGGAGGYTF. Here the CDR3 DNA reads TGTGCCACCAGCAGAGTAGGAAGAACAGGGGGCGCGGGTGGCTACACCTTC.

This sequence joins TRBV28 and TRBJ2-2; 12 bases are shared with TRBD1. The CDR3 length is 16 residues. Germline CDR1 and CDR2: MDHEN and SYDVKM. After removal of 2 bases from V and 6 bases from J, the junction contained 4 bases not matched to a gene. Written as DNA, the CDR3 is TGTGCCAGCAGTTTAGGGGACAGGGGGCGGGCCGGGGAGCTGTTTTTT. This codes for CASSLGDRGRAGELFF.

The chain recombines TRBV7-8 with TRBJ2-1; 8 nucleotides align to TRBD2. The CDR3 runs to 16 residues. Germline V gives CDR1 SGHVS, CDR2 FQNEAQ. The V segment lost 2 bases and the J segment 3 bases; nucleotides outside the gene matches: 6. CDR3 residues: CASSLQAGDLYNEQFF. The CDR3 nucleotides are TGTGCCAGCAGCTTACAAGCGGGAGACCTCTACAATGAGCAGTTCTTC.

This clone was observed a single time. V is TRBV10-3 and J is TRBJ1-2, with no clear D. CDR1 is ENHRY, CDR2 SYGVKD, per germline. This CDR3 has 13 residues. V shed 10 bases and J shed 3 bases, with 15 bases lying between them. As DNA, the CDR3 is TGTGCCAGCTGGGCCAAGAGGGACTATGGCTACACCTTC. It translates to CASWAKRDYGYTF.

V and J are TRBV7-9 and TRBJ2-2, with 7 bases lining up with TRBD1. The length of the CDR3 is 14 residues. Germline V gene data show CDR1 as SEHNR and CDR2 as FQNEAQ (reference sequence). The J segment lost 4 bases and the V segment lost 2 bases, leaving 1 base of the junction unmatched. The CDR3 DNA reads as TGTGCCAGCAGCTTATGGGACAGCACCGGGGAGCTGTTTTTT. It encodes CASSLWDSTGELFF.

V and J are TRBV2 and TRBJ2-5, with unresolved D. The germline CDR1 and CDR2 sequences are SNHLY and FYNNEI. Trimming shortened V by 2 bases and J by 5 bases, and 18 bases separated the two germline ends. The CDR3 length is 16 residues. CDR3 in DNA: TGTGCCAGCAGTGAATTCGGCCCGTCCCGAGCGGAGACCCAGTACTTC. This encodes CASSEFGPSRAETQYF.

V gene TRBV7-2 combines with J gene TRBJ2-6; 7 nucleotides match TRBD2. Germline lookup yields CDR1 SGHTA and CDR2 FQGNSA. J lost 0 bases, V lost 5 bases, and 7 bases had no gene match. The CDR3 is made up of 17 amino acids. In DNA form, the CDR3 reads TGTGCCAGCAGCGCCCGGACGGGAGGCTCTGGGGCCAACGTCCTGACTTTC. Amino acids: CASSARTGGSGANVLTF.

The CDR3 protein is CASSLSGTGGVGDTQYF. CDR3 bases: TGTGCCAGCAGTTTGTCGGGGACAGGGGGCGTGGGTGATACGCAGTATTTT. The chain uses TRBV28 and TRBJ2-3; 12 bases map to TRBD1. The CDR3 runs to 17 residues. V was clipped by 3 bases and J by 6 bases; unmatched bases: 10. The germline gives CDR1 MDHEN, CDR2 SYDVKM.

The chain recombines TRBV7-9 with TRBJ2-1; D unclear. The CDR3 has 13 amino acids. Trimming cost V 3 bases and J 5 bases, with 8 bases left between them. The germline V gene has CDR1 SEHNR and CDR2 FQNEAQ (reference sequence). The CDR3 loop reads CASSLRLHNEQFF. CDR3 DNA sequence: TGTGCCAGCAGCTTGCGACTCCACAATGAGCAGTTCTTC. The full variable domain, its missing parts supplied by reference TRBV7-9 and TRBJ2-1, is DTGVSQNPRHKITKRGQNVTFRCDPISEHNRLYWYRQTLGQGPEFLTYFQNEAQLEKSRLLSDRFSAERPKGSFSTLEIQRTEQGDSAMYLCASSLRLHNEQFFGPGTRLTVL.

A few counts support this clone. The chain uses TRBV11-3 and TRBJ2-4; 10 bases line up with TRBD2. After removal of 1 base from V and 8 bases from J, the junction contained 5 bases not matched to a gene. Germline V gene lookup returns CDR1 SGHNT and CDR2 YENEEA. CDR3 length: 15 residues. CDR3 protein: CASSLGAGGQDIQYF. DNA of the CDR3: TGTGCCAGCAGCTTAGGAGCGGGGGGGCAAGACATTCAGTACTTC.

The chain combines TRBV27 with TRBJ2-1; D is unresolved. This CDR3 comprises 11 residues. Per the germline V gene, CDR1 is MNHEY and CDR2 is SMNVEV (reference sequence). V shed 6 bases and J shed 7 bases, with 7 bases lying between them. The CDR3 bases are TGTGCCAGCAGCTTTCCTAATGAGCAGTTCTTC. Residues: CASSFPNEQFF.

This clone was recorded a few times. This chain connects TRBV6-6 to TRBJ1-5; perhaps TRBD1 as D (5 bases). CDR1 is MNHNY, CDR2 SVGAGI, per germline (reference sequence). The ends were cut back, 5 bases at V and 9 bases at J, with 23 bases in the middle. The CDR3 consists of 16 residues. This CDR3 is CASSPVGQGIGGPQHF. The CDR3, as DNA: TGTGCCAGCAGTCCCGTGGGGCAGGGAATAGGTGGGCCCCAGCATTTT.

The V and J genes are TRBV30 and TRBJ2-2, with D tentatively TRBD2 (6 bases). V was pared by 1 base and J by 2 bases, with 8 bases between. Germline V gene data show CDR1 as GTSNPN and CDR2 as SVGIG (reference sequence). The CDR3 runs 14 residues. The CDR3 region has the DNA TGTGCCTGGAGTGCGGGAGCTAACACCGGGGAGCTGTTTTTT. Protein: CAWSAGANTGELFF.

The chain combines TRBV7-2 with TRBJ2-1; perhaps TRBD2 as D (6 bases). V shed 1 base and J shed 3 bases, with 10 bases lying between them. CDR1 and CDR2 from the germline V gene are SGHTA and FQGNSA. The CDR3 spans 15 residues. In nucleotides, the CDR3 is TGTGCCAGCAGCTTAGGGGCCGGGGGCTACAATGAGCAGTTCTTC. The encoded protein is CASSLGAGGYNEQFF.

With regard to this clone: Other DNA sequences within the sample encode an identical CDR3. This rearrangement joins TRBV30 to TRBJ2-7; no reliable D call. Germline CDR1 is GTSNPN and CDR2 is SVGIG (reference sequence). The CDR3 is 13 residues long. Trimming left V 0 bases short and J 3 bases short, with 9 bases between. The CDR3 coding sequence is TGTGCCTGGAGTGTGACTTCCTACTACGAGCAGTACTTC. Amino acid sequence: CAWSVTSYYEQYF.

This chain links TRBV19 with TRBJ2-7; D may be TRBD2 (5 bases). Trimming removed 8 bases at V and 3 bases at J, with 14 bases between. The CDR3 consists of 13 residues. Germline CDR1 is LNHDA and CDR2 is SQIVND (reference sequence). This CDR3 reads CASSAGIGYEQYF. For the CDR3, the DNA is TGTGCCAGTTCGGCGGGTATAGGCTACGAGCAGTACTTC.

This clone came up once. The V call is TRBV6-1, the J call TRBJ2-3; 10 positions match TRBD1. This CDR3 has 16 residues. The J segment lost 3 bases and the V segment lost 0 bases, leaving 3 bases of the junction unmatched. Per the germline V gene, CDR1 is MNHNS and CDR2 is SASEGT. Here the CDR3 reads CASSEALGQGTDTQYF. The CDR3 coding sequence is TGTGCCAGCAGTGAAGCGCTGGGACAGGGGACAGATACGCAGTATTTT.

V is TRBV9 and J is TRBJ2-7, with D possibly TRBD2 on 5 matching bases. The CDR3 sequence is 14 residues long. Germline loops: CDR1 SGDLS, CDR2 YYNGEE. V was clipped by 2 bases and J by 2 bases, with 11 bases between them. The CDR3 loop reads CASSVGSSPYEQYF. CDR3 nucleotide sequence: TGTGCCAGCAGCGTCGGTTCTAGCCCCTACGAGCAGTACTTC.

V and J are TRBV15 and TRBJ2-1, with 8 bases that match TRBD1. Trimming took 0 bases from V and 7 from J; bases not matched to a gene: 5. Looked up from germline, CDR1 is LNHNV and CDR2 is YYDKDF (reference sequence). The CDR3 has 15 amino acids. The CDR3 sequence: CATSRDQGAFNEQFF. Written as DNA, the CDR3 is TGTGCCACCAGCAGAGATCAGGGGGCGTTTAATGAGCAGTTCTTC.

This clone was found once. The rearrangement joins TRBV4-2 to TRBJ2-2, with 8 nucleotides matching TRBD2. The CDR3 is 15 amino acids. V shed 4 bases, J shed 4 bases, and the junction held 5 bases outside the gene matches. Germline loops: CDR1 LGHNA, CDR2 YNFKEQ. CDR3 loop: CASSRERESTGELFF. CDR3 DNA sequence: TGTGCCAGCAGCCGAGAGCGGGAGAGCACCGGGGAGCTGTTTTTT.